Sequencing of this T cell receptor beta chain was carried out in a study of T cells after posttransplantation cyclophosphamide. Overall study findings and caveats: TRB clonality was highly associated with recipient CMV seropositivity and reactivation. Later post-transplant blood repertoires were often dominated by donor CD8+ memory clones.

In the case of this clone: The antigen is not known.

Sequencing used immunoSEQ multiplex PCR; TCRdb keeps in-frame clones, though not all of them. Of roughly 7,000 clones in the sample, 90% to 95% were seen once. Busulfan-fludarabine conditioning, marrow transplant, and cyclophosphamide on days +3 and +4 were administered. Between the trimmed V and J ends, which lost 3 bases and 3 bases, there was a span of 22 bases. CDR1 SGHRS and CDR2 YFSETQ come from the germline V gene. This CDR3 is 17 amino acids long. V and J are TRBV5-1 and TRBJ2-7, with D possibly matching TRBD1 (6 bases). This specimen consisted of CD8+ T cells sorted from blood, obtained after allogeneic stem cell transplant with posttransplant cyclophosphamide. This TCR was recovered from a male patient between 60 and 69 years old who received an allogeneic stem cell transplant from a related donor and was CMV-positive. Some T cells could come from the graft donor. Here the CDR3 reads CASSYLVVGGLGYEQYF. The DNA of the CDR3 is TGCGCCAGCAGCTACTTGGTGGTTGGGGGCCTAGGCTACGAGCAGTACTTC.